The sequence of this TCR beta chain was determined in a study of Ad26.COV2.S vaccination and SARS-CoV-2 variants. Study details: Participants got Ad26.COV2.S intramuscularly, once or twice 56 days apart. General observations from the study: Vaccinees showed greater spike-specific TCR breadth than placebo recipients. Responses of spike-specific T cells (both CD8+ and CD4+) reportedly showed substantial breadth after vaccination.

Repertoires were generated with immunoSEQ multiplex PCR, while TCRdb's copy carries only in-frame clones and drops some. This sample carries roughly 500,000 clones, around 85% of them seen once, and the ten largest clones take 9.5% to 15%. The CDR3 runs 14 residues. CDR1 is SEHNR, CDR2 FQNEAQ, per germline (reference sequence). V lost 5 bases and J 7 bases, leaving 18 bases between the germline ends. Treatment noted: some 19 received Ad26.COV2.S at low or high dose, single or two shots; roughly five received placebo; per-sample allocation not given. Specimens were obtained on day 63 following the first vaccine or placebo injection. The donor's status was that of an adult aged 18-55 years in Boston. Concerning this clone itself: The antigen is undetermined.

This clonotype was obtained from a person aged 18-60 years who received the Ad26.COV2.S COVID-19 vaccine or a placebo. Sequences were derived from peripheral blood, sampled in a trial of Ad26.COV2.S vaccine versus placebo. The chain is built from TRBV7-9 and TRBJ2-7; tentatively, D is TRBD1 (6 bases). This CDR3 reads CASSLGGGPTEQYF. The CDR3 DNA sequence: TGTGCCAGCAGCCTTGGGGGCGGGCCCACGGAGCAGTACTTC.